These 7 T cell receptor beta chains were sequenced from one sample in a study of low-dose radiotherapy and immunotherapy resistance in tumors. Priming of first-strand cDNA relied on TRAV- and TRBV-specific primers (covering alpha and beta chains). Over around 19 PCR cycles, TCRs were amplified from a constant-region primer and V-primer adapter. Using its own MiXCR run on the reads, TCRdb lists one record per CDR3 protein. The table includes 95,000 to 100,000 distinct CDR3 sequences, around 21% detected once. Time point reported: after trial treatment. Specified treatment: LDRT plus nivolumab, ipilimumab, low-dose cyclophosphamide and aspirin (RACIN trial). This material consisted of PBMCs, taken after low-dose radiotherapy plus immunotherapy. The receptors stem from a male donor with prostate cancer.

This clonotype was seen at least ten times. This chain links TRBV11-2 with TRBJ2-5; 8 positions match TRBD1. V gave up 7 bases and J gave up 5 bases; unmatched junction bases: 9. Germline V gives CDR1 SGHAT, CDR2 FQNNGV. The CDR3 length is 14 residues. CDR3 in amino acids: CASTLAGGLETQYF. CDR3 DNA sequence: TGTGCCAGCACCCTAGCAGGGGGCTTGGAGACCCAGTACTTC.

About this clonotype: A far larger clone is only one base removed, so a read error is likely. The rearrangement links TRBV5-6 to TRBJ2-7; 10 positions agree with TRBD2. With V trimmed by 3 bases and J by 7 bases, 10 bases remained unmatched. CDR3 length equals 15 residues. Germline assignment: CDR1 SGHDT and CDR2 YYEEEE. CDR3 sequence: CASSYLAGAYNEQYF. In DNA form, the CDR3 reads TGTGCCAGCAGCTATCTAGCGGGGGCCTACAATGAGCAGTACTTC. Supplemented by reference TRBV5-6 and TRBJ2-7, the full variable domain reads DAGVTQSPTHLIKTRGQQVTLRCSPKSGHDTVSWYQQALGQGPQFIFQYYEEEERQRGNFPDRFSGHQFPNYSSELNVNALLLGDSALYLCASSYLAGAYNEQYFGPGTRLTVT.

This clonotype was recorded many times. This chain uses TRBV2 with TRBJ2-7; 7 positions match TRBD1. Germline assignment: CDR1 SNHLY and CDR2 FYNNEI. After removal of 6 bases from V and 2 bases from J, the junction contained 10 bases not matched to a gene. The CDR3 has 15 residues. CDR3 protein: CASSPRGQEAYEQYF. The CDR3 DNA sequence: TGTGCCAGCAGCCCGAGGGGGCAGGAGGCCTACGAGCAGTACTTC. Using reference TRBV2 and TRBJ2-7 for the parts outside the CDR3, the full variable domain is EPEVTQTPSHQVTQMGQEVILRCVPISNHLYFYWYRQILGQKVEFLVSFYNNEISEKSEIFDDQFSVERPDGSNFTLKIRSTKLEDSAMYFCASSPRGQEAYEQYFGPGTRLTVT.

A note on this clonotype: Only one base separates this from a far larger clonotype, so it likely reflects a read error. The chain employs TRBV6-2 or TRBV6-3 and TRBJ1-5; possible D gene TRBD1, 5 bases. This CDR3 region has 14 residues. V gave up 5 bases and J gave up 6 bases, with 14 bases separating them. Germline V lookup: CDR1 MNHEY, CDR2 SVGEGT. The CDR3 loop reads CASSVVRGGQPQHF. CDR3 DNA: TGTGCCAGCAGTGTAGTAAGGGGAGGTCAGCCCCAGCATTTT.

CDR3 residues: CASSQDRGGGANVLTF. CDR3 in DNA: TGCGCCAGCAGCCAAGACAGGGGAGGTGGGGCCAACGTCCTGACTTTC. The chain employs TRBV4-1 and TRBJ2-6, with D possibly called TRBD1 or TRBD2 (6 bases each). Trimming removed 0 bases at V and 3 bases at J, with 9 bases between. The germline gives CDR1 MGHRA, CDR2 YSYEKL. The CDR3 sequence is 16 residues long.

This clonotype showed up just a few times. The V gene is TRBV29-1, the J gene TRBJ1-2; D not certain. The CDR3 contains 14 residues. Per germline, CDR1 SQVTM and CDR2 ANQGSEA. The V end was cut by 3 bases, the J end by 2 bases, with 13 bases between. The DNA of the CDR3 is TGCAGCGTTGACGGTTTGGGCAGAAACTATGGCTACACCTTC. This gives the protein CSVDGLGRNYGYTF.

This clonotype was seen repeatedly, ten times or more. The chain combines TRBV10-3 with TRBJ2-1; D gene ambiguous. CDR3 length: 15 residues. Between the trimmed V and J ends, which lost 8 bases and 5 bases, there was a span of 19 bases. CDR1 and CDR2 from the germline V gene are ENHRY and SYGVKD. The CDR3 DNA follows: TGTGCCATCCGAGCTACAATGGTGTTGGACAATGAGCAGTTCTTC. Its translation is CAIRATMVLDNEQFF.